These 20 T cell receptor beta chains came from one sample sequenced in a study of blood T cell repertoires in COVID-19. The method was immunoSEQ multiplex PCR; TCRdb's version includes in-frame clones alone and lacks a portion of them. This sample has around 290,000 clones, with over 75% found just once. The sample taken for sequencing was peripheral blood. These receptors were collected from a woman aged 45-65 years who had recovered from COVID-19.

This sequence joins TRBV11-2 and TRBJ2-1; weak D call: TRBD2 (6 bases). This CDR3 has 14 amino acids. Looked up from germline, CDR1 is SGHAT and CDR2 is FQNNGV. V lost 7 bases and J 0 bases, leaving 10 bases between the germline ends. This chain's CDR3 is CASKGLSSYNEQFF. The CDR3 nucleotides are TGTGCCAGCAAGGGACTGAGCTCCTACAATGAGCAGTTCTTC.

This chain links TRBV21-1 with TRBJ2-1; the table's D call TRBD2 went unverified against the DNA. TRBV21-1 is classified as a pseudogene. The CDR3 consists of 18 residues. The DNA for the CDR3 is TGTGCCAGCAGCGCGGGACTAGCGGACTCCGCCGGCTACAATGAGCAGTTCTTC. Amino acids: CASSAGLADSAGYNEQFF.

The chain has TRBV3-1 (or the pseudogene TRBV3-2) and TRBJ2-1; possibly TRBD2 for D (7 bases). Germline loops: CDR1 LGHDT, CDR2 YNNKEL (reference sequence). The CDR3 runs to 16 residues. Trimming pared 1 base from V and 2 bases from J, leaving 12 bases between. The CDR3 here is CASSQGRGGPYNEQFF. CDR3 DNA sequence: TGTGCCAGCAGCCAAGGTAGGGGGGGCCCCTACAATGAGCAGTTCTTC.

J is TRBJ2-2 and V is TRBV19; D is possibly TRBD1 (5 bases). The V end lost 3 bases, the J end lost 5 bases, and 16 bases lay between the germline ends. Germline CDR1 is LNHDA and CDR2 is SQIVND (reference sequence). There are 16 residues in the CDR3. The CDR3 region is CASSMAAGPGTGELFF. The CDR3, as DNA: TGTGCCAGTAGTATGGCGGCAGGCCCAGGGACCGGGGAGCTGTTTTTT.

The J gene is TRBJ2-3, the V gene TRBV7-2; 7 nucleotides line up with TRBD1. CDR1 and CDR2 from the germline V gene are SGHTA and FQGNSA. The CDR3 consists of 15 residues. Unmatched junction bases numbered 7, after V lost 5 bases and J lost 2 bases. Here the CDR3 reads CASSQQTGNTDTQYF. The CDR3, as DNA: TGTGCCAGCAGCCAACAGACAGGGAACACAGATACGCAGTATTTT.

DNA for the CDR3: TGTGCCAGCAGGGAAACAGGGACCTATGGTAATTCACCCCTCCACTTT. Translated, it gives CASRETGTYGNSPLHF. The chain uses TRBV6-1 and TRBJ1-6; D is perhaps TRBD1 (6 bases). Trimming removed 6 bases at V and 6 bases at J, with 18 bases between. Germline-derived CDR1 and CDR2 are MNHNS and SASEGT. The CDR3 contains 16 residues.

This rearrangement joins TRBV18 to TRBJ2-7, with 11 bases fitting TRBD1. CDR1 and CDR2 from the germline V gene are KGHSH and LQKENI. V shed 4 bases and J 7 bases; nucleotides not matched to a gene: 15. CDR3 length: 17 amino acids. Written as DNA, the CDR3 is TGTGCCAGCTCACGATCTCTCCCGGGACAGGGGGTTAATGAGCAGTACTTC. Translated, it gives CASSRSLPGQGVNEQYF.

In this sample, this clone turned up many times. The V call is TRBV7-6, the J call TRBJ2-7, with D possibly matching TRBD2 (6 bases). The CDR3 extends over 15 amino acids. Germline V gene data show CDR1 as SGHVS and CDR2 as FNYEAQ. Trimming pared 5 bases from V and 0 bases from J, leaving 14 bases between. The CDR3 region has the DNA TGTGCCAGCAGCCCCATCGGGGGTAACTCCTACGAGCAGTACTTC. Translating gives CASSPIGGNSYEQYF.

The gene calls are TRBV14 and TRBJ2-5; TRBD2 matches at 9 bases. J gave up 2 bases and V 6 bases, and 4 bases lay outside the gene matches. CDR1 and CDR2 from the germline V gene are SGHDN and FVKESK. The CDR3 length is 14 residues. In DNA form, the CDR3 reads TGTGCCAGCAGTCTACTAGCGGGTCAAGAGACCCAGTACTTC. This gives the protein CASSLLAGQETQYF.

The gene calls are TRBV14 and TRBJ1-6, with D hard to call. Germline CDR1 and CDR2: SGHDN and FVKESK. Trimming shortened V by 2 bases and J by 0 bases, and 14 bases separated the two germline ends. This CDR3 contains 18 residues. The CDR3, as DNA: TGTGCCAGCAGCCAATACTCCCTCTCAGGCTCCTATAATTCACCCCTCCACTTT. Translation: CASSQYSLSGSYNSPLHF.

This chain links TRBV11-3 with TRBJ2-3; weak D call: TRBD1 (5 bases). CDR1 and CDR2 from the germline V gene are SGHNT and YENEEA. The CDR3 runs to 13 residues. Trimming took 1 base from V and 3 from J, leaving 5 bases between them. In nucleotides, the CDR3 is TGTGCCAGCAGCTTAGGGACAACAGATACGCAGTATTTT. Translation: CASSLGTTDTQYF.

The V gene is TRBV5-1, the J gene TRBJ2-7; 8 nucleotides agree with TRBD2. V lost 0 bases and J lost 6; bases outside the gene matches: 8. Germline CDR1 reads SGHRS; CDR2 reads YFSETQ. The CDR3 runs 15 residues. CDR3 region: CASSLGFSGVREQYF. In nucleotides, the CDR3 is TGCGCCAGCAGCTTGGGTTTTAGCGGGGTTCGCGAGCAGTACTTC. The full variable domain, rest sourced from reference TRBV5-1 and TRBJ2-7, is KAGVTQTPRYLIKTRGQQVTLSCSPISGHRSVSWYQQTPGQGLQFLFEYFSETQRNKGNFPGRFSGRQFSNSRSEMNVSTLELGDSALYLCASSLGFSGVREQYFGPGTRLTVT.

This chain links TRBV12-3 or TRBV12-4 with TRBJ2-7, with D uncertain. V was shortened by 4 bases and J by 4 bases, with 5 bases between the two germline ends. This CDR3 region has 11 residues. The CDR3 DNA reads as TGTGCCAGCAGTTCCTTTTACGAGCAGTACTTC. Translation: CASSSFYEQYF.

V and J are TRBV28 and TRBJ1-3; D might be TRBD1 (6 bases). The CDR3 loop spans 15 amino acids. Germline values: CDR1 MDHEN, CDR2 SYDVKM. V lost 4 bases and J 3 bases, leaving 13 bases between the germline ends. The CDR3 region is CASSSTPGVGNTIYF. CDR3 bases: TGTGCCAGCAGTTCCACCCCAGGGGTTGGAAACACCATATATTTT.

The CDR3 spells CASSQARETQYF. In nucleotides, the CDR3 is TGTGCCAGCAGCCAAGCCCGGGAGACCCAGTACTTC. The chain employs TRBV3-1 (or the pseudogene TRBV3-2) and TRBJ2-5; D unresolved. The CDR3 is 12 residues long. Germline V CDR1 and CDR2: LGHDT, YNNKEL (reference sequence). The V end was cut by 1 base, the J end by 5 bases, with 5 bases between.

The chain carries TRBV5-6 and TRBJ2-2; tentatively, D is TRBD2 (5 bases). The V gene lost 4 bases and the J gene lost 7 bases, with 8 bases spanning the gap. This CDR3 is 12 amino acids long. Germline V gene sequence: CDR1 SGHDT, CDR2 YYEEEE. The CDR3 coding sequence is TGTGCCAGCAGCACTAGTATCGGGGAGCTGTTTTTT. Its translation is CASSTSIGELFF.

This rearrangement joins TRBV5-4 to TRBJ2-6, with no clear D. The germline V gene encodes CDR1 SGHNT and CDR2 YYREEE (reference sequence). Trimming stripped 0 bases from V and 4 bases from J, with 11 bases between. This CDR3 is built from 16 residues. CDR3 protein: CASSLELPLGANVLTF. The DNA of the CDR3 is TGTGCCAGCAGCTTGGAACTCCCTCTCGGGGCCAACGTCCTGACTTTC.

This sequence joins TRBV28 and TRBJ2-7; 7 bases fit TRBD2. This CDR3 contains 14 residues. The V gene's germline CDR1 is MDHEN and CDR2 SYDVKM. Trimming at V came to 7 bases and at J to 5 bases, leaving 11 bases not matched to a gene. The CDR3 DNA sequence: TGTGCCAGCAAGGCAGCTGGGGAGGGTGACGAGCAGTACTTC. This gives the protein CASKAAGEGDEQYF.

CDR3 in DNA: TGTGCCAGCAGCCCACGACTAGGCCTCACCGGGGAGCTGTTTTTT. Translating gives CASSPRLGLTGELFF. The J gene is TRBJ2-2, the V gene TRBV11-2, with a possible D match to TRBD2 (6 bases). CDR3 size: 15 residues. Germline assignment: CDR1 SGHAT and CDR2 FQNNGV. Between the trimmed V and J ends, which lost 5 bases and 4 bases, there was a span of 14 bases.

The chain uses TRBV5-1 and TRBJ2-3; TRBD1 matches at 7 bases. Trimming removed 5 bases from V and 3 bases from J; junction bases left unmatched: 12. The length of the CDR3 is 16 residues. Germline CDR1 is SGHRS and CDR2 is YFSETQ. This CDR3 is CASSGPTGAGTDTQYF. The CDR3, as DNA: TGCGCCAGCAGTGGTCCTACAGGGGCAGGAACAGATACGCAGTATTTT.